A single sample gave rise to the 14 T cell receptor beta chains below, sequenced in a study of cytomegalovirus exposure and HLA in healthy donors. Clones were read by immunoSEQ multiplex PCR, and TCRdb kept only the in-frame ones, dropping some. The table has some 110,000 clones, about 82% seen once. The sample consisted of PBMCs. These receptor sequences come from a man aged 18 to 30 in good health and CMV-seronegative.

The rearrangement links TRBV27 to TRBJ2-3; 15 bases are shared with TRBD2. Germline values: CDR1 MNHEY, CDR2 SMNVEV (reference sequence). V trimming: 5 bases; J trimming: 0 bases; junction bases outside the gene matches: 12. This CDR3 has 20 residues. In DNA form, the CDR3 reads TGTGCCAGCAGTCTATGGACTAGCGGGAGGGCCGTGTCGAGCACAGATACGCAGTATTTT. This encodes CASSLWTSGRAVSSTDTQYF.

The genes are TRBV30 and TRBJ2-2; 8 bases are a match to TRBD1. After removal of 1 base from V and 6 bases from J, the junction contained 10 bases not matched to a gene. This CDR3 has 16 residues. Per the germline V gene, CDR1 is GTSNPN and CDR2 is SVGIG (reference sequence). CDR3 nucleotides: TGTGCCTGGAGTGGAGGGGCAGGGGGCTTGGCCGGGGAGCTGTTTTTT. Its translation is CAWSGGAGGLAGELFF.

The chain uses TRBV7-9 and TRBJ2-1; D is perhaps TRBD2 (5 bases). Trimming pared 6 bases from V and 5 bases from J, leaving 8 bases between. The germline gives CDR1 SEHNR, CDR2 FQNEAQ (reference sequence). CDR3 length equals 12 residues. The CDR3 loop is CASSRGNNEQFF. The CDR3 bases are TGTGCCAGCAGTAGAGGGAACAATGAGCAGTTCTTC.

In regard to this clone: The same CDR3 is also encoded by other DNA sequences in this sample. CDR3 sequence: CASSSQGNYGYTF. The CDR3 bases are TGTGCCAGCAGTTCACAGGGAAACTATGGCTACACCTTC. The chain recombines TRBV28 with TRBJ1-2; possible D gene TRBD1, 6 bases. The CDR3 contains 13 residues. Germline V gives CDR1 MDHEN, CDR2 SYDVKM. V was cut by 4 bases and J by 2 bases, with 8 bases left in between.

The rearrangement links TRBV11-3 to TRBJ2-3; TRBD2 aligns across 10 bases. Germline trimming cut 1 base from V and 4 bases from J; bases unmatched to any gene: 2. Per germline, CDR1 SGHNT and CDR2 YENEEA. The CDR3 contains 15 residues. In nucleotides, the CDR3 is TGTGCCAGCAGCTTAGGGCTAGCGGGAGCAGATACGCAGTATTTT. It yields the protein CASSLGLAGADTQYF.

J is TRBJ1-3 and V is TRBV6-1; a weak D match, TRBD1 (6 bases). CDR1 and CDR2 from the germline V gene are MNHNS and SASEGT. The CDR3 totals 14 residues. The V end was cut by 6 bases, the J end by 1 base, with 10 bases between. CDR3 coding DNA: TGTGCCAGCAGCGCCCAGGGGTCTGGAAACACCATATATTTT. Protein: CASSAQGSGNTIYF.

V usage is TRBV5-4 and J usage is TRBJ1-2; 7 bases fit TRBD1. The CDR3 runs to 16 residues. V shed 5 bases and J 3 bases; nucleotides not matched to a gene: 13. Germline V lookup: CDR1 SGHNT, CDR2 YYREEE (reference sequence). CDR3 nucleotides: TGTGCCAGCAGTTCAGGACAGGCGCCTTGGGACTATGGCTACACCTTC. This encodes CASSSGQAPWDYGYTF.

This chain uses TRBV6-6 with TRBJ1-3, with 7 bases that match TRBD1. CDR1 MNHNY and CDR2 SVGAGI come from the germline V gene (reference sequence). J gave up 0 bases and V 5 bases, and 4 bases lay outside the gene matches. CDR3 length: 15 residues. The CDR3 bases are TGTGCCAGCAGTCCAACAGGGGTCTCTGGAAACACCATATATTTT. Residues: CASSPTGVSGNTIYF.

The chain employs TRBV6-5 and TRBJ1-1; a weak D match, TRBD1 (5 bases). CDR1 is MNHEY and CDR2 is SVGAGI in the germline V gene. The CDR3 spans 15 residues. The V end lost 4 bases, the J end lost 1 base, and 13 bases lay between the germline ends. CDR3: CASSSRGLGNTEAFF. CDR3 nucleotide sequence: TGTGCCAGCAGTTCAAGGGGTTTAGGGAACACTGAAGCTTTCTTT.

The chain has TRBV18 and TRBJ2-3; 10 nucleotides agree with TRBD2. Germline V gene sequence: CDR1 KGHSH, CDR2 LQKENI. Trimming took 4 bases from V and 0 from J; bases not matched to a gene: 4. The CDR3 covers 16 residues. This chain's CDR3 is CASSRSSGGSTDTQYF. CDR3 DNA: TGTGCCAGCTCACGATCTAGCGGGGGAAGCACAGATACGCAGTATTTT.

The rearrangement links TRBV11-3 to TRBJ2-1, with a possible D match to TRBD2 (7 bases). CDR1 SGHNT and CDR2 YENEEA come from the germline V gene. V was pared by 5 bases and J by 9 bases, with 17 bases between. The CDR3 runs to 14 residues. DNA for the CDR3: TGTGCCAGCAGCATACTGGGGGGGCCGGGTGAGCAGTTCTTC. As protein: CASSILGGPGEQFF. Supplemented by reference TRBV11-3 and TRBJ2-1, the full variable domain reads EAGVVQSPRYKIIEKKQPVAFWCNPISGHNTLYWYLQNLGQGPELLIRYENEEAVDDSQLPKDRFSAERLKGVDSTLKIQPAELGDSAVYLCASSILGGPGEQFFGPGTRLTVL.

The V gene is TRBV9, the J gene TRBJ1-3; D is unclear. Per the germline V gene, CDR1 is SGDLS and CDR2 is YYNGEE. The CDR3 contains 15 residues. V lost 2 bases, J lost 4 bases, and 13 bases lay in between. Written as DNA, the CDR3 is TGTGCCAGCAGCGTTATTGGGGAGAGGGGAAACACCATATATTTT. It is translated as CASSVIGERGNTIYF.

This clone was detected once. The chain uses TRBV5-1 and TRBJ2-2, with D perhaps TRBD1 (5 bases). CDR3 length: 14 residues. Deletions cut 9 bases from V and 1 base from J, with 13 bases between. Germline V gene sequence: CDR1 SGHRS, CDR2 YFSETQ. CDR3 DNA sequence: TGCGCCACCCACCCGACAGTGAACACCGGGGAGCTGTTTTTT. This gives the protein CATHPTVNTGELFF.

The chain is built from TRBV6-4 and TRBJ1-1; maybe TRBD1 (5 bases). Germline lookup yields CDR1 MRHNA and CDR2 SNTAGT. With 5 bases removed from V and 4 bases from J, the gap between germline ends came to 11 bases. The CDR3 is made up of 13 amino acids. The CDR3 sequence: CASSSGGGTEAFF. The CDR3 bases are TGTGCCAGCAGTTCTGGGGGGGGCACTGAAGCTTTCTTT.